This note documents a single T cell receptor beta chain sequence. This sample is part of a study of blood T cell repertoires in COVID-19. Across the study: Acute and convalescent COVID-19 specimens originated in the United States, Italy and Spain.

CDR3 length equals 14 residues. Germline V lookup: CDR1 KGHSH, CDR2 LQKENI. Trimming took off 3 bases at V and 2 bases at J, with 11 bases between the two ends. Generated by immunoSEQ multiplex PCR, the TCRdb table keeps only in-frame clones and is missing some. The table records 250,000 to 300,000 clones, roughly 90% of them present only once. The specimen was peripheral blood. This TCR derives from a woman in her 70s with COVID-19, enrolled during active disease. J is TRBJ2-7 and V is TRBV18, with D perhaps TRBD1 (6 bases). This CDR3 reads CASSPVDRPYEQYF. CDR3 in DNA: TGTGCCAGCTCACCCGTGGACAGACCCTACGAGCAGTACTTC.